This TCR beta chain was recorded in a study of T cell responses to AZD1222 COVID-19 vaccine (dated by TCRdb to the early 2020s). Turning to the overall study: AZD1222 recipients whose second dose came at about 4 weeks and those whose second dose came at about 12 weeks were combined into one group, since spike-specific TCR depth and breadth did not differ between the two schedules. Trial participants were enrolled by age into 18-55, 56-69 and 70-plus year subgroups, with about 150, 27 and 61 TCR-sequenced participants respectively. TCR sequencing was performed for roughly 250 trial participants, of whom 207 were given two doses of AZD1222 and approximately 25 were given two doses of MenACWY control vaccine. Findings and caveats that apply to the study as a whole: The vaccine-associated CD4 TCRs covered the entire spike protein, and the dominant responses fell in regions 160-218 and 743-854. Reportedly, almost half of the unique spike-specific TCRs recognized epitopes lying outside the regions that are mutated in the B.1.351 and B.1.1.7 variants. After two AZD1222 doses, both the breadth and the depth of spike-specific TCRs were significantly higher than at day 0 and than in MenACWY recipients. Because no day 14 peak-response samples were available, the repertoires could be characterized only after the peak T cell response. Participants were mostly white British and included more females than males, and it was suggested by the authors that clonal diversity may have been underestimated. Only five to seven AZD1222 recipients were SARS-CoV-2 seropositive at baseline, limiting conclusions about previously exposed vaccinees. The 56-69-year group was small, and its depth increase did not reach significance, likely because of low power.

Points on this clone: Its binding antigen is unknown. No base-level quality is on record; no much larger clone is a single base apart.

The CDR3 regions of human TCRbeta chains were subjected to immunosequencing. Turning to the authors' computational methods: Repertoire TCRs were checked for matches against a reference library of SARS-CoV-2-specific TCRs that had been generated using the MIRA antigen-specificity platform. Breadth was defined as the fraction of unique TCRs that were SARS-CoV-2-associated. Depth was defined as the fraction of total T cells that were SARS-CoV-2-associated. Each spike-specific TCR was assigned to its reactive spike region and to a CD4 or CD8 class using the MIRA data. Log10-transformed breadth and depth values were compared by one-way ANOVA with Sidak's multiple comparisons tests. TCRdb carries this immuneACCESS record with in-frame sequences only. Its versions omit some clonotypes, under half of them owing to an unresolved V gene in the studies checked, with the rest unexplained. Clone size and V and J calls were adopted from that table, with D and trimming inferred from the DNA. Present in this sample are 72,000 or so clones, around 87% of which were seen just once. The ten largest make up roughly 24% of the sample.

V has 1 base trimmed and J has 3 bases trimmed; junction bases matching no gene number 6. According to the germline V gene, CDR1 reads MNHNS and CDR2 reads SASEGT. From the cysteine up to the phenylalanine, the CDR3 has a length of 17 residues. This entry keeps only the CDR3 DNA: 51 bases, framed from base 1. This specimen's time point label, per the study, means: baseline before first vaccination. Samples from vaccinated people were obtained from the UK trials COV001 and COV002, which included a single-blind randomized controlled phase 2/3 trial of AZD1222 (ChAdOx1 nCoV-19) in healthy adults. For TCRbeta chain sequencing, PBMC samples were collected from trial participants at day 0 and at day 28 after the second dose.

This receptor was taken from an adult in good health. Here the chain combines TRBV6-1 and TRBJ2-3, and 11 junction bases match TRBD2. The sequenced sample was peripheral blood, obtained on day 0 of AZD1222 vaccination. CDR3 reads: CASSEGRLAGTTDTQYF. The nucleotide sequence reads as follows: TGTGCCAGCAGTGAAGGTAGACTAGCGGGAACTACAGATACGCAGTATTTT.